This T cell receptor (beta chain) was observed in a study of shared clonotypes between healthy human individuals. Points from the study as a whole: Roughly 5% of naive CD4 clonotypes were shared across several donors. Clonotypes not shared had lower generation probabilities than those common to all four donors. Researchers sampled only blood; tissue repertoires likely differ.

A note on this clone: Its cognate antigen is unknown.

Sequenced by immunoSEQ multiplex PCR; TCRdb stores in-frame clones only, minus some. There are approximately 2,300,000 clones in the sample; about 90% occur only once, and approximately 0.41% lies in the top ten. CD4+ cells were split into CD45RA+ naive and CD45RA-negative memory subsets. The source is a young man in good health. Some clones in this sample may be carry-over from other donors' samples. Sequences were obtained from naive CD4+ T cells from PBMCs. This sample's subset: CD45RA+ positively selected.

Here the CDR3 reads CASSLNAGSTEAFF. The CDR3 bases are TGTGCCAGCAGCTTAAATGCGGGATCCACTGAAGCTTTCTTT. The gene calls are TRBV7-2 and TRBJ1-1; D ambiguous. The CDR3 spans 14 residues. V lost 2 bases, J lost 4 bases, and 11 bases lay in between. Per the germline V gene, CDR1 is SGHTA and CDR2 is FQGNSA.